The 16 T cell receptor beta chains presented below share a single source sample, sequenced in a study of T cell responses to AZD1222 COVID-19 vaccine. Clones were read by immunoSEQ multiplex PCR, and TCRdb kept only the in-frame ones, dropping some. The sample carries 100,000 to 120,000 clones, roughly 89% recorded once. Sequencing was performed on peripheral blood, taken 28 days after the second AZD1222 dose. The source of these receptors is an adult who received the AZD1222 COVID-19 vaccine.

The table lists this clone with a count of one. The rearrangement joins TRBV3-1 (or the pseudogene TRBV3-2) to TRBJ2-3, with 7 bases fitting TRBD2. This CDR3 spans 15 amino acids. Germline V gene data show CDR1 as LGHDT and CDR2 as YNNKEL (reference sequence). The trim removed 4 bases at V and 1 base at J, leaving 5 bases unmatched. The CDR3 protein is CASSLGGVRTDTQYF. The CDR3 coding sequence is TGTGCCAGCAGCCTGGGGGGGGTTCGCACAGATACGCAGTATTTT.

V is TRBV5-1 and J is TRBJ1-4; 7 nucleotides line up with TRBD1. The CDR3 extends over 17 amino acids. Germline CDR1 and CDR2: SGHRS and YFSETQ. V lost 3 bases, J lost 8 bases, and 16 bases stayed unmatched. Written as DNA, the CDR3 is TGCGCCAGCAGCTCCTACTCCATCGACAGGGCTGGCGAAAAACTGTTTTTT. This gives the protein CASSSYSIDRAGEKLFF.

This clone came up a few times. The chain uses TRBV29-1 and TRBJ1-2; TRBD1 matches at 12 bases. The ends lost 4 bases at V and 4 bases at J; junction bases unmatched: 4. CDR3 length equals 14 residues. The germline V gene encodes CDR1 SQVTM and CDR2 ANQGSEA. CDR3 nucleotide sequence: TGCAGCGTTGGGGGGACAGGGGGCATCTATGGCTACACCTTC. This sequence encodes CSVGGTGGIYGYTF.

The chain combines TRBV5-4 with TRBJ2-2, with 14 bases matching TRBD2. The CDR3 sequence is 16 residues long. CDR1 SGHNT and CDR2 YYREEE come from the germline V gene (reference sequence). Germline trimming cut 4 bases from V and 6 bases from J; bases unmatched to any gene: 5. The CDR3: CASSRLAGGRAGELFF. The CDR3 DNA reads TGTGCCAGCAGCAGACTAGCGGGGGGGCGCGCCGGGGAGCTGTTTTTT.

This chain connects TRBV6-1 to TRBJ1-2; the D gene is possibly TRBD1 (6 bases). Trimming shortened V by 1 base and J by 7 bases, and 16 bases separated the two germline ends. The V gene's germline CDR1 is MNHNS and CDR2 SASEGT. The CDR3 totals 15 residues. Here the CDR3 reads CASSEGLGGAGGYTF. The CDR3 DNA follows: TGTGCCAGCAGTGAAGGCTTGGGGGGCGCGGGTGGCTACACCTTC.

This chain connects TRBV4-3 to TRBJ2-7; D is perhaps TRBD1 or TRBD2 (5 bases each). V was trimmed by 3 bases and J by 6 bases, leaving 21 bases between them. The CDR3 is 16 amino acids. The V gene's germline CDR1 is LGHNA and CDR2 YSLEER. CDR3 nucleotides: TGCGCCAGCAGCCACCCATTCCGGGACCCTAAGTGCGAGCAGTACTTC. Its protein is CASSHPFRDPKCEQYF.

The chain uses TRBV29-1 and TRBJ1-1, with D maybe TRBD1 (5 bases). The CDR3 runs to 16 residues. Trimming removed 4 bases from V and 0 bases from J, with 18 bases in between. Germline lookup yields CDR1 SQVTM and CDR2 ANQGSEA. For the CDR3, the DNA is TGCAGCGTTGTAGCAGGGAAGGAAAGGATGAACACTGAAGCTTTCTTT. This codes for CSVVAGKERMNTEAFF.

V and J are TRBV7-2 and TRBJ1-2; 8 bases align to TRBD1. The CDR3 totals 15 residues. J lost 2 bases, V lost 3 bases, and 5 bases had no gene match. Germline V gene lookup returns CDR1 SGHTA and CDR2 FQGNSA. This chain's CDR3 is CASSLRTGMNYGYTF. As DNA, the CDR3 is TGTGCCAGCAGCTTGAGGACAGGGATGAACTATGGCTACACCTTC.

The rearrangement links TRBV5-4 to TRBJ2-2; D unresolved. The length of the CDR3 is 15 residues. Germline loops: CDR1 SGHNT, CDR2 YYREEE (reference sequence). V lost 7 bases and J lost 3, with 16 bases in between. CDR3 nucleotide sequence: TGTGCCAGCTCCCGTGACACGCACCACACCGGGGAGCTGTTTTTT. This encodes CASSRDTHHTGELFF.

The chain is built from TRBV7-3 and TRBJ1-2; D remains unclear. Trimming left V 2 bases short and J 2 bases short, with 12 bases between. CDR3 length equals 15 residues. Germline V gives CDR1 SGHTA, CDR2 FQGTGA. The CDR3, as DNA: TGTGCCAGCAGCTTAGGTCCCGGAATAAACTATGGCTACACCTTC. This translates into CASSLGPGINYGYTF.

The chain carries TRBV19 and TRBJ2-7; 7 bases align to TRBD2. CDR1 and CDR2 (germline): LNHDA, SQIVND (reference sequence). The CDR3 is 14 amino acids. Trimming at V came to 3 bases and at J to 1 base, leaving 3 bases not matched to a gene. The CDR3 region is CASSMLAASYEQYF. DNA for the CDR3: TGTGCCAGTAGTATGCTAGCGGCTTCCTACGAGCAGTACTTC.

J is TRBJ1-3 and V is TRBV30; unclear D gene. Trimming pared 4 bases from V and 0 bases from J, leaving 13 bases between. CDR3 length: 15 residues. Germline V gives CDR1 GTSNPN, CDR2 SVGIG (reference sequence). CDR3 in amino acids: CAWTKPFSSGNTIYF. In DNA form, the CDR3 reads TGTGCCTGGACCAAACCCTTTAGCTCTGGAAACACCATATATTTT.

V and J are TRBV29-1 and TRBJ2-3; D unresolved. The germline V gene encodes CDR1 SQVTM and CDR2 ANQGSEA. This CDR3 comprises 12 residues. V lost 3 bases, J lost 1 base, and 5 bases lay in between. CDR3 coding DNA: TGCAGCGTTGATCAGGGCACAGATACGCAGTATTTT. This translates into CSVDQGTDTQYF.

The J gene is TRBJ1-2, the V gene TRBV4-3, with 9 bases matching TRBD1. The V and J ends lost 3 bases and 3 bases, in that order; junction bases with no gene match: 11. Germline lookup yields CDR1 LGHNA and CDR2 YSLEER. The CDR3 covers 17 residues. The CDR3 DNA reads TGCGCCAGCAGCCACGCCGAGGGACAGGGTCCTGACTATGGCTACACCTTC. Residues: CASSHAEGQGPDYGYTF.

Turning to this clone: Other DNA sequences of this sample code for an identical CDR3. V and J are TRBV12-3 or TRBV12-4 and TRBJ2-3; D is uncertain. The CDR3 covers 11 residues. Trimming stripped 3 bases from V and 6 bases from J, with 4 bases between. CDR3 sequence reads: CASSFLDTQYF. In DNA, the CDR3 is TGTGCCAGCAGTTTTCTGGATACGCAGTATTTT.

The chain is built from TRBV28 and TRBJ2-4; D may correspond to TRBD1 or TRBD2 (5 bases each). Trimming cost V 6 bases and J 6 bases, with 15 bases left between them. The CDR3 consists of 14 residues. The germline V gene has CDR1 MDHEN and CDR2 SYDVKM. The CDR3 sequence is CASSPPGTINIQYF. DNA of the CDR3: TGTGCCAGCAGCCCCCCCGGGACCATAAACATTCAGTACTTC. Variable domain in full (rest from reference TRBV28 and TRBJ2-4): DVKVTQSSRYLVKRTGEKVFLECVQDMDHENMFWYRQDPGLGLRLIYFSYDVKMKEKGDIPEGYSVSREKKERFSLILESASTNQTSMYLCASSPPGTINIQYFGAGTRLSVL.